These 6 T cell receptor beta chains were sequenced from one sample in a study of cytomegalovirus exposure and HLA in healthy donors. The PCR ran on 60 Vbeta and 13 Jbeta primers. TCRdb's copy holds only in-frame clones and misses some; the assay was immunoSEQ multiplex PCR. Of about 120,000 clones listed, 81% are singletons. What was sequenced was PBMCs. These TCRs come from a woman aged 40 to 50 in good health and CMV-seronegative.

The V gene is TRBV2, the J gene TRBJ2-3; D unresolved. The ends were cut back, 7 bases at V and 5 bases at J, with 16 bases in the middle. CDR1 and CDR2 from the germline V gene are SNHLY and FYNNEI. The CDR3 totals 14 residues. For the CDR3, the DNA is TGTGCCAGCATAGGCACAGAGTTTAAAGATACGCAGTATTTT. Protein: CASIGTEFKDTQYF.

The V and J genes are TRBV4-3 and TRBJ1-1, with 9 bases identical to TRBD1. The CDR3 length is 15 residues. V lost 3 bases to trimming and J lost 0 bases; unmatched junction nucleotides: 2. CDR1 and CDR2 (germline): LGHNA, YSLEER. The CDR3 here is CASSQDRGLNTEAFF. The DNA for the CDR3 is TGCGCCAGCAGCCAGGACAGGGGACTGAACACTGAAGCTTTCTTT.

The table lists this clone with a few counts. The CDR3 region has the DNA TGCGCCAGCACGACGGGCACTGAAGCTTTCTTT. This gives the protein CASTTGTEAFF. The V call is TRBV5-1, the J call TRBJ1-1; D gene ambiguous. Germline CDR1 and CDR2: SGHRS and YFSETQ. CDR3 length equals 11 residues. Trimming cost V 6 bases and J 4 bases, with 7 bases left between them.

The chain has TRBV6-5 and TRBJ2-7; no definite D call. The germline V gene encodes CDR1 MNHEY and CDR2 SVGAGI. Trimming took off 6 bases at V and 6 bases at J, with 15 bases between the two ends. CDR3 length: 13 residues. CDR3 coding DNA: TGTGCCAGCAGCCCGAACTGGGCTCGCGAGCAGTACTTC. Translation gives CASSPNWAREQYF.

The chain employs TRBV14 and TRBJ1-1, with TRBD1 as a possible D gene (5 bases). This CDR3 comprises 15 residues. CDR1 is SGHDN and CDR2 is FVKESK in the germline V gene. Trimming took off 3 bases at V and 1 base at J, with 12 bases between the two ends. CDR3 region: CASSHHDRENTEAFF. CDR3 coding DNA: TGTGCCAGCAGCCACCACGACAGAGAGAACACTGAAGCTTTCTTT.

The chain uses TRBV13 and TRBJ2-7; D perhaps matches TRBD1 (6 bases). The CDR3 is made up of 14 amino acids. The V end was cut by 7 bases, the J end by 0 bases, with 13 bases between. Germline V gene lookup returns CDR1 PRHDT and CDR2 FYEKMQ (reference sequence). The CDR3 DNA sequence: TGTGCCAGCAATCTGGGGGCCTCCTCCTACGAGCAGTACTTC. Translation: CASNLGASSYEQYF.